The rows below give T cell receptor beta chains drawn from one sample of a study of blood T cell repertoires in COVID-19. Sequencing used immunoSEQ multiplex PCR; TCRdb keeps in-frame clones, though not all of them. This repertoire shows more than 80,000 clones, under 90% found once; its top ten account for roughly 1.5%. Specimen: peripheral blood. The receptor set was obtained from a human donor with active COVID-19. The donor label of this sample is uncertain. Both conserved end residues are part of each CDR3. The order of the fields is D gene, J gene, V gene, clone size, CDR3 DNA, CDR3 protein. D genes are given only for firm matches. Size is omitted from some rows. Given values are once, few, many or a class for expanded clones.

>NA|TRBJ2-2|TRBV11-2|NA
TGTGCCAGCAGCTCCGGGACATGGGAAGCCGGGGAGCTGTTTTTT
CASSSGTWEAGELFF
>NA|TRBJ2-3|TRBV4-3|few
TGCGCCAGCAGCCAAGATGCGGCCGCTTGGGATACGCAGTATTTT
CASSQDAAAWDTQYF
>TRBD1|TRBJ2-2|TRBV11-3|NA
TGTGCCAGCGGAACAGGGGTACGATCCGGGGAGCTGTTTTTT
CASGTGVRSGELFF
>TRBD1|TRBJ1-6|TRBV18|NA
TGTGCCAGCTCACGGGACAGGGTTGATTCACCCCTCCACTTT
CASSRDRVDSPLHF
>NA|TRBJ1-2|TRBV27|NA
TGTGCCAGCACTTTACCCCCTCCGGGGGGCTGGGGCTACACCTTC
CASTLPPPGGWGYTF
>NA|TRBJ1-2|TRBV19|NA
TGTGCCAGTAGCAAAACGGGATCTAACTATGGCTACACCTTC
CASSKTGSNYGYTF
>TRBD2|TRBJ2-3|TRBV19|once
TGTGCCAGTAGTGGGGAGGGCTCAGTTCACACAGATACGCAGTATTTT
CASSGEGSVHTDTQYF
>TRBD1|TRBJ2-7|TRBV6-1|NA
TGTGCCAGCAGTGACGGTCCGGGACAGGGGGCCTACGAGCAGTACTTC
CASSDGPGQGAYEQYF
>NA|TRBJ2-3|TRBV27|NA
TGTGCCAGCAGTTTATTTGGCTCGGATACGCAGTATTTT
CASSLFGSDTQYF
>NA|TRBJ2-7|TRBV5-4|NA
TGTGCCAGCAGCCCTGAGCTTGTAGGGGGACGCGAGCAGTACTTC
CASSPELVGGREQYF
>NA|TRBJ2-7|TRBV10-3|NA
TGTGCCATCAGTGACCCGGGACATAGCTCCTACGAGCAGTACTTC
CAISDPGHSSYEQYF
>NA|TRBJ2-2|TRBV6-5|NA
TGTGCCAGCAGGAACCCCGGGTCCGGGGAGCTGTTTTTT
CASRNPGSGELFF
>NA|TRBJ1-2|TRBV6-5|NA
TGTGCCAGCACCGAGGGAGGGATTGTGGGCTACACCTTC
CASTEGGIVGYTF
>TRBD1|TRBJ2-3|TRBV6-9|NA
TGTGCCAGCAGTCGCACTCCTAGGACAGGGCGCACAGATACGCAGTATTTT
CASSRTPRTGRTDTQYF
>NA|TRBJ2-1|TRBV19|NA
TGTGCCAGTAGTCCCGGGACTCAAATGGGGGATGAGCAGTTCTTC
CASSPGTQMGDEQFF
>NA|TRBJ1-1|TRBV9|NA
TGTGCCAGCAGCGTTGGAGATCCGGTACACACTGAAGCTTTCTTT
CASSVGDPVHTEAFF
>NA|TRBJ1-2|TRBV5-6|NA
TGTGCCAGCGGTAGAGAACATGGCTACACCTTC
CASGREHGYTF
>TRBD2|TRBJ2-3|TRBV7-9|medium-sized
TGTGCCAGCAGCGGTACTAGCGGGGGGCCCACAGATACGCAGTATTTT
CASSGTSGGPTDTQYF